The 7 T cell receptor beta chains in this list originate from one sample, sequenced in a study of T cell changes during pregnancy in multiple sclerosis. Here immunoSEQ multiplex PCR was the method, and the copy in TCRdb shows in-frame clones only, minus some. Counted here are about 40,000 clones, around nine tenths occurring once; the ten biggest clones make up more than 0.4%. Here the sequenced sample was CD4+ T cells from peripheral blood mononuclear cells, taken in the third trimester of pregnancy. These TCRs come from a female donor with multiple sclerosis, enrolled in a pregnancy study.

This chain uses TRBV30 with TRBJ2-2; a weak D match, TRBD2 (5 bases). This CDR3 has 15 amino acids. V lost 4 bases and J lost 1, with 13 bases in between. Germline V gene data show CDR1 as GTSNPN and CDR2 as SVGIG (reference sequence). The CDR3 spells CAWKGAAKNTGELFF. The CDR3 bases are TGTGCCTGGAAGGGAGCCGCCAAGAACACCGGGGAGCTGTTTTTT.

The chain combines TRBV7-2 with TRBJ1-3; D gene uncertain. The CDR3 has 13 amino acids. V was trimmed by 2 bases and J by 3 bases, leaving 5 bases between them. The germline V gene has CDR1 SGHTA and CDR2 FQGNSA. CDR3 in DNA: TGTGCCAGCAGCTTATCGGGTGGAAACACCATATATTTT. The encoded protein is CASSLSGGNTIYF. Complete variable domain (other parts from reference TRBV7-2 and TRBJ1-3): GAGVSQSPSNKVTEKGKDVELRCDPISGHTALYWYRQSLGQGLEFLIYFQGNSAPDKSGLPSDRFSAERTGGSVSTLTIQRTQQEDSAVYLCASSLSGGNTIYFGEGSWLTVV.

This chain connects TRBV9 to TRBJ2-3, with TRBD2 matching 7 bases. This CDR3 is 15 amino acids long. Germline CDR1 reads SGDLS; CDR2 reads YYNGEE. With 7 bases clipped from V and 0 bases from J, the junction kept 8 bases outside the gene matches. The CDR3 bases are TGTGCCAGCGGAAGGGGAGGGAGGAGCACAGATACGCAGTATTTT. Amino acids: CASGRGGRSTDTQYF.

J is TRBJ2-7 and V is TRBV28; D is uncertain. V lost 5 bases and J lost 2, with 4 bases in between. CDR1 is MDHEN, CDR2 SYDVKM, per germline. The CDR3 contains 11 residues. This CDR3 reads CASSETYEQYF. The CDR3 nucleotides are TGTGCCAGCAGTGAGACCTACGAGCAGTACTTC.

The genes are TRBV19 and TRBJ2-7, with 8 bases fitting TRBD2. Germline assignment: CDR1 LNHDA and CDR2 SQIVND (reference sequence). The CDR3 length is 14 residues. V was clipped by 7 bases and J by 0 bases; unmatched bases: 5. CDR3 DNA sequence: TGTGCCAGTAATTACGGGAGGGCCTCCTACGAGCAGTACTTC. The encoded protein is CASNYGRASYEQYF.

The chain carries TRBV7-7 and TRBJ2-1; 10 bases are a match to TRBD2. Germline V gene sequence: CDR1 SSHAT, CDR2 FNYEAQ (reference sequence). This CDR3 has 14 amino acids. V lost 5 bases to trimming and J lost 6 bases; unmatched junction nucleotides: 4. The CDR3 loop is CASSAGLASNEQFF. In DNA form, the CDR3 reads TGTGCCAGCAGCGCGGGACTAGCGAGCAATGAGCAGTTCTTC.

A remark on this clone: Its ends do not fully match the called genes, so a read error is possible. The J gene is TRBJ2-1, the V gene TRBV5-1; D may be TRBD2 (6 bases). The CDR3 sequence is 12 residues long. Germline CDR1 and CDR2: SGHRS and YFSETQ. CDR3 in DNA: TGCGCCAGCAGTTTGGGACTGCGGGAGCAGTTCTTC. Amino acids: CASSLGLREQFF. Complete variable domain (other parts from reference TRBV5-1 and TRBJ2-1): KAGVTQTPRYLIKTRGQQVTLSCSPISGHRSVSWYQQTPGQGLQFLFEYFSETQRNKGNFPGRFSGRQFSNSRSEMNVSTLELGDSALYLCASSLGLREQFFGPGTRLTVL.